This T cell receptor beta chain was identified during a study of CD8 T cells in Susac syndrome. Regarding the study as a whole: The study recognized that its TCR sequencing and HLA analysis covered a relatively small number of individuals.

Remarks on this clonotype: Its antigen is still unknown.

The V and J ends lost 9 bases and 4 bases, in that order; junction bases with no gene match: 5. Germline V gene data show CDR1 as MNHEY and CDR2 as SVGAGI. The CDR3 is made up of 13 amino acids. The authors reverse transcribed about 0.5 to 1 ug RNA with random hexamers. Amplification of TCR beta CDR3 used immunoSEQ multiplex PCR across 54 Vbeta and 13 Jbeta. TCRdb processed the immunoSEQ multiplex PCR reads anew with MiXCR; each CDR3 protein has one entry. The top ten clones hold 0.085% to 0.12% of a sample with some 180,000 distinct CDR3 sequences, about 95% of them seen once. The authors carried out high-throughput sequencing of TCR beta. They applied it to CD8+ and CD4+ T cells obtained from blood. Negative magnetic isolation gave CD8+ and CD4+ cells; FACS enriched CD8+ TEMRA.

Sequencing was carried out using CD4+ T cells from PBMCs. This sequence joins TRBV6-5 and TRBJ1-5; 8 bases are shared with TRBD1. The TCR comes from a human donor in good health. DNA of the CDR3: TGTGCCAGACCCGGGACAGGAAATCAGCCCCAGCATTTT. This sequence encodes CARPGTGNQPQHF.